Shown below are 30 T cell receptor beta chains from a single sample sequenced in a study of beta chain features in type 1 diabetes. Every isolated RNA sample was fully reverse transcribed, so sequencing captured expressed TCRB transcripts. Using immunoSEQ multiplex PCR, the repertoire was profiled, and TCRdb retains in-frame clones only, with some absent. The data hold 450,000 or so clones, with about an eighth observed a single time. The sequencing sample was made of naive CD4+ T cells from blood. Every receptor here comes from a woman between 18 and 30 years old in good health.

This clone was found a few times. This chain joins TRBV7-3 and TRBJ2-7; D may be TRBD2 (5 bases). The V gene lost 5 bases and the J gene lost 6 bases, with 14 bases spanning the gap. The germline CDR1 and CDR2 sequences are SGHTA and FQGTGA. CDR3 length: 13 residues. The CDR3 DNA reads as TGTGCCAGCAGCCCCCGCCCCGGGGTCGAGCAGTACTTC. It encodes CASSPRPGVEQYF.

Only a few counts were recorded for this clone. The chain combines TRBV29-1 with TRBJ2-1; 7 nucleotides match TRBD2. Germline CDR1 and CDR2: SQVTM and ANQGSEA. J gave up 7 bases and V 1 base, and 13 bases lay outside the gene matches. This CDR3 is 16 amino acids long. DNA for the CDR3: TGCAGCGTTGAAGGTGGAGCGGGACCCTTCCGGAATGAGCAGTTCTTC. Amino acid sequence: CSVEGGAGPFRNEQFF.

The table lists this clone with a few counts. V gene TRBV5-4 combines with J gene TRBJ1-1, with 7 nucleotides matching TRBD1. The germline CDR1 and CDR2 sequences are SGHNT and YYREEE (reference sequence). The CDR3 is made up of 17 amino acids. With V trimmed by 0 bases and J by 0 bases, 8 bases remained unmatched. The CDR3 here is CASSLGTGVVMNTEAFF. In DNA, the CDR3 is TGTGCCAGCAGCTTGGGAACAGGGGTCGTTATGAACACTGAAGCTTTCTTT.

This chain joins TRBV2 and TRBJ2-3; D not certain. The CDR3 loop spans 13 amino acids. Trimming removed 8 bases from V and 3 bases from J, with 12 bases in between. Germline CDR1 reads SNHLY; CDR2 reads FYNNEI. The chain's CDR3 is CASRIRGTDTQYF. The DNA for the CDR3 is TGTGCCAGCCGGATACGTGGGACAGATACGCAGTATTTT.

On this clone itself: The sample contains more than one DNA sequence encoding this CDR3. The rearrangement links TRBV5-1 to TRBJ1-1; unclear D gene. Germline CDR1 is SGHRS and CDR2 is YFSETQ. V lost 0 bases and J 1 base, leaving 4 bases between the germline ends. There are 13 residues in the CDR3. CDR3 coding DNA: TGCGCCAGCAGCTTGGACAGGAACACTGAAGCTTTCTTT. The encoded protein is CASSLDRNTEAFF.

Of note for this clone: Other DNA sequences within the sample encode an identical CDR3. This sequence joins TRBV7-9 and TRBJ2-3, with D unresolved. The V gene's germline CDR1 is SEHNR and CDR2 FQNEAQ (reference sequence). The CDR3 extends over 13 amino acids. Between the trimmed V and J ends, which lost 9 bases and 3 bases, there was a span of 13 bases. CDR3 residues: CASSASGTDTQYF. Here the CDR3 DNA reads TGTGCCAGTTCCGCGTCCGGGACAGATACGCAGTATTTT.

The chain joins TRBV10-3 to TRBJ2-5; no clear D. This CDR3 is built from 13 residues. Germline V gene lookup returns CDR1 ENHRY and CDR2 SYGVKD. Trimming left V 3 bases short and J 2 bases short, with 7 bases between. CDR3 nucleotide sequence: TGTGCCATCAGTGATGGCGGTCAAGAGACCCAGTACTTC. This gives the protein CAISDGGQETQYF.

This clone was seen only a few times. The chain recombines TRBV7-9 with TRBJ2-5; D is unresolved. CDR1 and CDR2 from the germline V gene are SEHNR and FQNEAQ (reference sequence). CDR3 length: 14 residues. Trimming left V 5 bases short and J 0 bases short, with 10 bases between. The CDR3 region is CASSPPGYQETQYF. For the CDR3, the DNA is TGTGCCAGCAGCCCGCCTGGGTACCAAGAGACCCAGTACTTC.

This clone was observed a handful of times. V gene TRBV19 combines with J gene TRBJ1-2, with D hard to call. The CDR3 length is 15 residues. Germline CDR1 is LNHDA and CDR2 is SQIVND (reference sequence). V was shortened by 1 base and J by 8 bases, with 17 bases between the two germline ends. The CDR3 DNA sequence: TGTGCCAGTAGTATAGGGAGAATGAAGGAGTTCGGCTACACCTTC. Its protein is CASSIGRMKEFGYTF.

CDR3 region: CASSEAIESQYF. The CDR3 coding sequence is TGTGCCAGCAGTGAAGCGATAGAAAGCCAGTACTTC. The J gene is TRBJ2-5, the V gene TRBV2; D unresolved. CDR3 length: 12 residues. The germline V and J ends were trimmed by 0 bases and 10 bases, with 9 bases remaining between them. Germline CDR1 and CDR2: SNHLY and FYNNEI. The full variable domain, its missing parts supplied by reference TRBV2 and TRBJ2-5, is EPEVTQTPSHQVTQMGQEVILRCVPISNHLYFYWYRQILGQKVEFLVSFYNNEISEKSEIFDDQFSVERPDGSNFTLKIRSTKLEDSAMYFCASSEAIESQYFGPGTRLLVL.

The chain combines TRBV29-1 with TRBJ1-4, with unresolved D. Germline V gene data show CDR1 as SQVTM and CDR2 as ANQGSEA. V gave up 5 bases and J gave up 7 bases, with 11 bases separating them. The CDR3 runs 12 residues. The CDR3 DNA follows: TGCAGCGTTAGGGCCTCTAGTGAAAAACTGTTTTTT. Its protein is CSVRASSEKLFF.

The sample holds a few counts of this clone. The chain carries TRBV29-1 and TRBJ1-3; unclear D gene. CDR3 length equals 14 residues. Trimming removed 2 bases at V and 1 base at J, with 9 bases between. CDR1 and CDR2 (germline): SQVTM, ANQGSEA. The CDR3 sequence: CSVEIGNSGNTIYF. Written as DNA, the CDR3 is TGCAGCGTTGAAATTGGGAATTCTGGAAACACCATATATTTT.

The chain couples TRBV7-2 to TRBJ2-7; TRBD2 is a possible D gene (6 bases). The germline gives CDR1 SGHTA, CDR2 FQGNSA. The CDR3 covers 14 residues. Trimming shortened V by 4 bases and J by 6 bases, and 16 bases separated the two germline ends. CDR3 region: CASSSPGLHSEQYF. CDR3 bases: TGTGCCAGCAGCTCGCCGGGACTTCACAGCGAGCAGTACTTC.

The sample holds a few counts of this clone. The V call is TRBV7-9, the J call TRBJ1-3; D unclear. The CDR3 covers 15 residues. Germline CDR1 SEHNR, CDR2 FQNEAQ (reference sequence). Trimming took 7 bases from V and 2 from J, leaving 15 bases between them. The DNA for the CDR3 is TGTGCCAGCACCCCTAGTCGGTTCGCTGGAAACACCATATATTTT. It is translated as CASTPSRFAGNTIYF.

This clone was observed a handful of times. The genes are TRBV7-3 and TRBJ2-1; D is perhaps TRBD1 (5 bases). Germline V gene data show CDR1 as SGHTA and CDR2 as FQGTGA. V was clipped by 5 bases and J by 0 bases, with 14 bases between them. The CDR3 has 16 residues. CDR3 residues: CASSPRVSSSYNEQFF. In nucleotides, the CDR3 is TGTGCCAGCAGCCCCAGGGTCTCAAGCTCCTACAATGAGCAGTTCTTC.

This chain joins TRBV16 and TRBJ2-3; 7 bases line up with TRBD1. J was trimmed by 1 base and V by 8 bases; bases with no gene match: 9. Germline CDR1 KGHSY, CDR2 FQNENV. This CDR3 contains 15 residues. The CDR3, as DNA: TGTGCCAGCGGTAACAGGGGTGAAGGCACAGATACGCAGTATTTT. It is translated as CASGNRGEGTDTQYF.

The rearrangement joins TRBV6-6 to TRBJ1-1; 12 bases agree with TRBD1. CDR1 MNHNY and CDR2 SVGAGI come from the germline V gene (reference sequence). The CDR3 extends over 13 amino acids. With V trimmed by 5 bases and J by 11 bases, 6 bases remained unmatched. CDR3 residues: CASSTGQGARAFF. The CDR3, as DNA: TGTGCCAGCAGTACGGGACAGGGGGCGCGGGCTTTCTTT.

The chain employs TRBV7-2 and TRBJ2-1, with TRBD1 matching over 12 bases. J gave up 3 bases and V 1 base, and 1 base lay outside the gene matches. The length of the CDR3 is 16 residues. CDR1 and CDR2 from the germline V gene are SGHTA and FQGNSA. CDR3 coding DNA: TGTGCCAGCAGCTTAGGGGACAGGGGGCACTACAATGAGCAGTTCTTC. Protein sequence: CASSLGDRGHYNEQFF.

This CDR3 reads CASSLGQPSSYEQYV. The CDR3 nucleotides read TGTGCCAGCAGCCTCGGACAGCCAAGCTCCTACGAGCAGTACGTC. This chain links TRBV7-9 with TRBJ2-7; weak D call: TRBD1 (6 bases). This CDR3 is 15 amino acids long. Germline V gene sequence: CDR1 SEHNR, CDR2 FQNEAQ (reference sequence). Trimming removed 5 bases at V and 0 bases at J, with 14 bases between.

The CDR3 nucleotides are TGTGCCAGCTCCGACACGGGATGGACCGGGGAGCTGTTTTTT. This encodes CASSDTGWTGELFF. V gene TRBV6-5 combines with J gene TRBJ2-2, with D possibly matching TRBD2 (5 bases). The CDR3 extends over 14 amino acids. V was clipped by 8 bases and J by 5 bases, with 15 bases between them. Germline V gives CDR1 MNHEY, CDR2 SVGAGI.

The chain joins TRBV18 to TRBJ1-2; 9 bases align to TRBD1. Germline CDR1 reads KGHSH; CDR2 reads LQKENI. The CDR3 is made up of 16 amino acids. V lost 0 bases, J lost 2 bases, and 4 bases stayed unmatched. The CDR3 nucleotides are TGTGCCAGCTCACCACCCTCGGACAGGGGCAACTATGGCTACACCTTC. This sequence encodes CASSPPSDRGNYGYTF. The whole variable domain, remainder taken from reference TRBV18 and TRBJ1-2, is NAGVMQNPRHLVRRRGQEARLRCSPMKGHSHVYWYRQLPEEGLKFMVYLQKENIIDESGMPKERFSAEFPKEGPSILRIQQVVRGDSAAYFCASSPPSDRGNYGYTFGSGTRLTVV.

This clone was seen more than once but under ten times. Other DNA sequences within the sample encode an identical CDR3. The V gene is TRBV7-2, the J gene TRBJ2-1; 8 bases align to TRBD2. J was trimmed by 0 bases and V by 2 bases; bases with no gene match: 0. The CDR3 runs 15 residues. The germline CDR1 and CDR2 sequences are SGHTA and FQGNSA. For the CDR3, the DNA is TGTGCCAGCAGCTTAAGCGGGAGCTCCTACAATGAGCAGTTCTTC. Its translation is CASSLSGSSYNEQFF.

This chain uses TRBV19 with TRBJ2-1, with a possible D match to TRBD2 (6 bases). Per germline, CDR1 LNHDA and CDR2 SQIVND (reference sequence). Trimming cost V 3 bases and J 1 base, with 19 bases left between them. CDR3 size: 18 residues. DNA for the CDR3: TGTGCCAGTAGTATCGGCGCTTGGGGGGATTTATCCTACAATGAGCAGTTCTTC. This translates into CASSIGAWGDLSYNEQFF.

There are many counts of this clone. The J gene is TRBJ2-7, the V gene TRBV13, with D perhaps TRBD2 (7 bases). The CDR3 contains 12 residues. V lost 2 bases and J 12 bases, leaving 14 bases between the germline ends. Germline V CDR1 and CDR2: PRHDT, FYEKMQ (reference sequence). CDR3 sequence reads: CASSLRGGSLYV. The DNA for the CDR3 is TGTGCCAGCAGCTTACGCGGGGGCAGCTTGTACGTC.

The chain uses TRBV25-1 and TRBJ1-4; no definite D call. V was clipped by 5 bases and J by 7 bases, with 14 bases between them. This CDR3 region has 14 residues. Germline CDR1 reads MGHDK; CDR2 reads SYGVNS. CDR3: CASSTPGLSEKLFF. The CDR3 nucleotides are TGTGCCAGCAGTACTCCAGGATTAAGTGAAAAACTGTTTTTT.

The sample holds a few counts of this clone. The same CDR3 also results from other DNA sequences found in this sample. The DNA of the CDR3 is TGTGCCAGCTCACCACAGGGGTCCGGGACTGAAGCTTTCTTT. Translation gives CASSPQGSGTEAFF. J is TRBJ1-1 and V is TRBV18; possible D gene TRBD1, 5 bases. The V and J ends lost 1 base and 5 bases respectively, with 11 bases between them. The CDR3 runs 14 residues. Germline CDR1 and CDR2: KGHSH and LQKENI.

This clone was picked up a small number of times. This chain joins TRBV14 and TRBJ2-2, with D hard to call. The germline gives CDR1 SGHDN, CDR2 FVKESK. The V gene lost 4 bases and the J gene lost 9 bases, with 12 bases spanning the gap. The CDR3 loop spans 13 amino acids. The CDR3 reads CASSRTTTWELFF. The CDR3 DNA sequence: TGTGCCAGCAGCCGAACCACTACGTGGGAGCTGTTTTTT. Variable domain in full (rest from reference TRBV14 and TRBJ2-2): EAGVTQFPSHSVIEKGQTVTLRCDPISGHDNLYWYRRVMGKEIKFLLHFVKESKQDESGMPNNRFLAERTGGTYSTLKVQPAELEDSGVYFCASSRTTTWELFFGEGSRLTVL.

This clone was seen a handful of times. The genes are TRBV29-1 and TRBJ2-7; D remains unclear. V was shortened by 4 bases and J by 6 bases, with 13 bases between the two germline ends. CDR1 and CDR2 from the germline V gene are SQVTM and ANQGSEA. This CDR3 contains 12 residues. CDR3: CSVGAVRGEQYF. CDR3 DNA sequence: TGCAGCGTTGGAGCAGTACGAGGCGAGCAGTACTTC.

V gene TRBV9 combines with J gene TRBJ2-5, with TRBD2 matching 8 bases. The CDR3 loop spans 16 amino acids. CDR1 is SGDLS and CDR2 is YYNGEE in the germline V gene. V dropped 3 bases and J dropped 5; count of bases not matched to a gene: 12. This CDR3 reads CASSAYSGTTGETQYF. For the CDR3, the DNA is TGTGCCAGCAGCGCGTATAGCGGGACCACGGGGGAGACCCAGTACTTC. Variable domain in full (rest from reference TRBV9 and TRBJ2-5): DSGVTQTPKHLITATGQRVTLRCSPRSGDLSVYWYQQSLDQGLQFLIQYYNGEERAKGNILERFSAQQFPDLHSELNLSSLELGDSALYFCASSAYSGTTGETQYFGPGTRLLVL.

This chain links TRBV11-2 with TRBJ2-1, with D perhaps matching TRBD1 or TRBD2 (5 bases each). V gave up 9 bases and J gave up 8 bases, with 14 bases separating them. This CDR3 is 12 amino acids long. Germline V lookup: CDR1 SGHAT, CDR2 FQNNGV. The CDR3 loop reads CASTPGTHEQFF. The CDR3 nucleotides read TGTGCCAGTACTCCAGGGACCCATGAGCAGTTCTTC.